A selection of T cell receptor beta chains follows, all from one sample in a study of blood T cell repertoires in COVID-19. Profiling relied on immunoSEQ multiplex PCR, and the TCRdb table lists in-frame clones only, not all of them. The sample contains 90,000 or so clones, around 90% of which appear only once. The material sequenced was peripheral blood. These receptor sequences come from a man aged 60-69 years with COVID-19, enrolled during active disease. CDR3s include the opening cysteine and the closing phenylalanine or tryptophan. A D gene is named only where the DNA matches it firmly. For some rows the clone size is stated as once, few or many, or as a class when expanded; others skip it.

>TRBV3-1/TRBV3-2|TRBJ1-4|16|TRBD1|NA
TGTGCCAGCAGCCAAGATTACCAGGGGGCCGAGGAAAAACTGTTTTTT
CASSQDYQGAEEKLFF
>TRBV3-1/TRBV3-2|TRBJ1-1|16|TRBD1|NA
TGTGCCAGCAGCCACCATCCCGGGACAGGGAACACTGAAGCTTTCTTT
CASSHHPGTGNTEAFF
>TRBV9|TRBJ2-1|14|TRBD2|NA
TGTGCCAGCAGTGGGACTAGCGGGAGGGATGAGCAGTTCTTC
CASSGTSGRDEQFF
>TRBV6-5|TRBJ2-7|13|TRBD2|NA
TGTGCCAGCGGGGGAGGCGGGAGGCGGGAGCAGTACTTC
CASGGGGRREQYF
>TRBV6-5|TRBJ1-1|13|NA|NA
TGTGCCAGCGCTGGTGGAGGAAACACTGAAGCTTTCTTT
CASAGGGNTEAFF
>TRBV4-3|TRBJ1-2|13|NA|once
TGCGCCAGCAGCCCCTCAAGTTCGGGGGGCTACACCTTC
CASSPSSSGGYTF
>TRBV28|TRBJ2-3|15|NA|NA
TGTGCCAGCAGTTTCAGGGGGGCAGAAACAGATACGCAGTATTTT
CASSFRGAETDTQYF
>TRBV27|TRBJ2-6|16|TRBD1|NA
TGTGCCAGCAGCCAAGACAGGGTCTCTGGGGCCAACGTCCTGACTTTC
CASSQDRVSGANVLTF
>TRBV27|TRBJ2-5|13|NA|once
TGTGCCAGCCCGCCCGGGTTTGCGGAGACCCAGTACTTC
CASPPGFAETQYF
>TRBV29-1|TRBJ1-2|14|NA|once
TGCAGCGTTGATCTGGGTCAGAGACTCTATGGCTACACCTTC
CSVDLGQRLYGYTF
>TRBV6-2/TRBV6-3|TRBJ1-2|14|NA|once
TGTGCCAGCAGTTACGAGGGCAGGAACTATGGCTACACCTTC
CASSYEGRNYGYTF
>TRBV6-6|TRBJ1-6|14|NA|NA
TGTGCCAGCAGCCCCTCGGGGGAAGGCTCACCCCTCCACTTT
CASSPSGEGSPLHF
>TRBV23-1|TRBJ2-1|17|TRBD2|NA
TGCGCCAGCAGTCAATTCGACAGCGGGAGATGTTACAATGAGCAGTTCTTC
CASSQFDSGRCYNEQFF
>TRBV4-3|TRBJ1-2|15|TRBD1|NA
TGCGCCAGCAGCCAGGGCAGGCCGGGACAGGGTGTCTACACCTTC
CASSQGRPGQGVYTF
>TRBV30|TRBJ1-1|14|NA|NA
TGTGCCTGGACTCTACGGAGGGGGGGCACTGAAGCTTTCTTT
CAWTLRRGGTEAFF
>TRBV2|TRBJ1-2|14|NA|NA
TGTGCCAGTAGACCGACAGGCACTAACTATGGCTACACCTTC
CASRPTGTNYGYTF
>TRBV5-1|TRBJ2-3|16|TRBD2|NA
TGCGCCAGCAGCGACGGGACTAGCGGGATTACAGATACGCAGTATTTT
CASSDGTSGITDTQYF
>TRBV5-1|TRBJ2-1|16|NA|NA
TGCGCCAGCAGCCTGGAAGAGACTTCTTACTACAATGAGCAGTTCTTC
CASSLEETSYYNEQFF
>TRBV19|TRBJ2-1|16|TRBD2|NA
TGTGCCAGTACCCGAGAAGCGGGAGGGCTATACAATGAGCAGTTCTTC
CASTREAGGLYNEQFF
>TRBV19|TRBJ2-3|15|NA|NA
TGTGCCAGTAGTATAGTCCTAGGTCCCACAGATACGCAGTATTTT
CASSIVLGPTDTQYF
>TRBV18|TRBJ1-5|16|TRBD1|NA
TGTGCCAGCTCCAGGGACAGGCCCTATAGCAATCAGCCCCAGCATTTT
CASSRDRPYSNQPQHF
>TRBV6-6|TRBJ2-7|14|NA|NA
NA
CASSTSGHSYEQYF
>TRBV19|TRBJ2-6|17|NA|NA
TGTGCCAGTAGTATTAATGTCGGACAATCTGGGGCCAACGTCCTGACTTTC
CASSINVGQSGANVLTF
>TRBV30|TRBJ2-4|15|NA|NA
TGTGCCTGGAGTGTCAGTCGAATAGCCAAAAACATTCAGTACTTC
CAWSVSRIAKNIQYF
>TRBV18|TRBJ2-1|15|TRBD2|few
TGTGCCAGCTCACCACCCCGGCTAGCGGGAGGTGAGCAGTTCTTC
CASSPPRLAGGEQFF
>TRBV19|TRBJ1-5|19|TRBD1|NA
TGTGCCAGTAGTATAGGCCCCAGGGGGCCGCCCTTTACGGATCAGCCCCAGCATTTT
CASSIGPRGPPFTDQPQHF
>TRBV6-1|TRBJ1-1|13|NA|NA
TGTGCCAGCAGTATAGGGGTGAACACTGAAGCTTTCTTT
CASSIGVNTEAFF
>TRBV5-1|TRBJ2-3|14|TRBD2|NA
TGCGCCAGCAGCTTGTTGACTAGCGCAGATACGCAGTATTTT
CASSLLTSADTQYF
>TRBV18|TRBJ1-1|15|NA|NA
TGTGCCAGCTCACCAGAGGGCAGGGGAAATTCTGAAGCTTTCTTT
CASSPEGRGNSEAFF
>TRBV30|TRBJ1-1|13|TRBD1|NA
TGTGCCGGCATGGGACAGCAGAACACTGAAGCTTTCTTT
CAGMGQQNTEAFF
>TRBV29-1|TRBJ2-1|13|TRBD2|NA
TGCAGCGCTGGACTAGCGGGAATCGGTGAGCAGTTCTTC
CSAGLAGIGEQFF
>TRBV18|TRBJ2-7|14|TRBD2|NA
TGTGCCAGCTCACCCGGGACTAGCGACTACGAGCAGTACTTC
CASSPGTSDYEQYF
>TRBV7-9|TRBJ2-7|15|TRBD1|NA
TGTGCCAGCAGCAGGGGACAGGTTGGCGACTACGAGCAGTACTTC
CASSRGQVGDYEQYF
>TRBV4-2|TRBJ2-7|16|NA|NA
TGTGCCAGCAGCCAAGAGAGAGGGACAAGCTCCTACGAGCAGTACTTC
CASSQERGTSSYEQYF
>TRBV4-3|TRBJ1-6|16|NA|once
TGCGCCAGCAGCCAAGATCCGAGCTCCTATAATTCACCCCTCCACTTT
CASSQDPSSYNSPLHF
>TRBV4-1|TRBJ2-7|16|TRBD2|NA
TGCGCCAGCAGCCAAGAGGGTGGGACTATAGCCTACGAGCAGTACTTC
CASSQEGGTIAYEQYF
>TRBV6-5|TRBJ2-7|15|NA|NA
TGTGCCAGCAGACCCCTCCGTAGCGGCTCCTACGAGCAGTACTTC
CASRPLRSGSYEQYF